Following are 16 T cell receptor beta chains from one sample sequenced in a study of blood T cell repertoires in COVID-19. Method: immunoSEQ multiplex PCR; TCRdb's copy keeps in-frame clones and lacks some. The sample contains over 100,000 clones, 91% of which appear only once. Sequencing was carried out using peripheral blood. These receptors all stem from a human donor in a cohort sampled during active COVID-19.

The chain uses TRBV29-1 and TRBJ1-2, with D maybe TRBD1 (6 bases). Germline V gene data show CDR1 as SQVTM and CDR2 as ANQGSEA. The V and J ends lost 6 bases and 4 bases respectively, with 12 bases between them. This CDR3 is built from 12 residues. CDR3 sequence (DNA): TGCAGCGTGGCCGGACAGCTCTATGGCTACACCTTC. It specifies CSVAGQLYGYTF. The full variable domain, rest sourced from reference TRBV29-1 and TRBJ1-2, is SAVISQKPSRDICQRGTSLTIQCQVDSQVTMMFWYRQQPGQSLTLIATANQGSEATYESGFVIDKFPISRPNLTFSTLTVSNMSPEDSSIYLCSVAGQLYGYTFGSGTRLTVV.

The chain carries TRBV3-1 (or the pseudogene TRBV3-2) and TRBJ2-3; D ambiguous. The CDR3 spans 15 residues. Germline V lookup: CDR1 LGHDT, CDR2 YNNKEL (reference sequence). The V end lost 4 bases, the J end lost 1 base, and 12 bases lay between the germline ends. The CDR3 here is CASSRIALCTDTQYF. Written as DNA, the CDR3 is TGTGCCAGCAGCCGAATAGCTCTCTGCACAGATACGCAGTATTTT.

The rearrangement uses TRBV29-1 and TRBJ2-3; 9 bases map to TRBD1. Germline V CDR1 and CDR2: SQVTM, ANQGSEA. The CDR3 length is 15 residues. V shed 2 bases and J 0 bases; nucleotides not matched to a gene: 3. CDR3 in amino acids: CSVESGTGSTDTQYF. CDR3 nucleotide sequence: TGCAGCGTTGAAAGTGGGACAGGGAGCACAGATACGCAGTATTTT.

The rearrangement uses TRBV18 and TRBJ1-1; no clear D. CDR3 length equals 13 residues. Germline-derived CDR1 and CDR2 are KGHSH and LQKENI. The V gene lost 6 bases and the J gene lost 0 bases, with 8 bases spanning the gap. In nucleotides, the CDR3 is TGTGCCAGCTCTGAAGCTATGAACACTGAAGCTTTCTTT. Encoded protein: CASSEAMNTEAFF.

The chain combines TRBV4-3 with TRBJ1-2; TRBD1 might be the D (5 bases). The CDR3 is 13 amino acids. The V and J ends lost 8 bases and 6 bases respectively, with 16 bases between them. Germline lookup yields CDR1 LGHNA and CDR2 YSLEER. DNA of the CDR3: TGCGCCAGCGCCCCAAGGCAGGGTGATGGCTACACCTTC. Translation: CASAPRQGDGYTF.

The V gene is TRBV28, the J gene TRBJ2-1, with D unclear. The germline gives CDR1 MDHEN, CDR2 SYDVKM. Trimming stripped 4 bases from V and 8 bases from J, with 15 bases between. The CDR3 covers 14 residues. CDR3: CASSSETPLDEQFF. CDR3 nucleotide sequence: TGTGCCAGCAGTTCAGAGACGCCGCTAGATGAGCAGTTCTTC.

This chain uses TRBV9 with TRBJ2-1; TRBD1 matches at 7 bases. CDR3 length: 13 residues. Germline V CDR1 and CDR2: SGDLS, YYNGEE. V gave up 5 bases and J gave up 9 bases; unmatched junction bases: 8. CDR3 amino acids: CASRSVSGGEQFF. In DNA form, the CDR3 reads TGTGCCAGCAGATCAGTCTCAGGGGGTGAGCAGTTCTTC. Looking up the rest from reference TRBV9 and TRBJ2-1 gives the full variable domain: DSGVTQTPKHLITATGQRVTLRCSPRSGDLSVYWYQQSLDQGLQFLIQYYNGEERAKGNILERFSAQQFPDLHSELNLSSLELGDSALYFCASRSVSGGEQFFGPGTRLTVL.

V and J are TRBV19 and TRBJ1-4; no reliable D call. The CDR3 is 15 amino acids. V lost 2 bases to trimming and J lost 8 bases, with 15 bases between them. CDR1 LNHDA and CDR2 SQIVND come from the germline V gene (reference sequence). The CDR3 DNA is TGTGCCAGTAGTATAAGGGCATATCAGCGGGAAAAACTGTTTTTT. The encoded protein is CASSIRAYQREKLFF.

The chain couples TRBV27 to TRBJ1-2; 8 nucleotides line up with TRBD1. The CDR3 is 13 residues long. Trimming removed 5 bases from V and 6 bases from J; junction bases left unmatched: 5. Germline CDR1 MNHEY, CDR2 SMNVEV (reference sequence). Written as DNA, the CDR3 is TGTGCCAGCAGTCCCGGACAGGGAAATGGCTACACCTTC. As protein: CASSPGQGNGYTF.

This chain connects TRBV28 to TRBJ2-1; 7 bases are a match to TRBD2. The germline V gene encodes CDR1 MDHEN and CDR2 SYDVKM. This CDR3 contains 19 residues. The trim removed 2 bases at V and 3 bases at J, leaving 16 bases unmatched. This CDR3 reads CASSLRGGFGTKIYNEQFF. In nucleotides, the CDR3 is TGTGCCAGCAGTTTACGAGGTGGGTTCGGGACTAAGATCTACAATGAGCAGTTCTTC. Complete variable domain (other parts from reference TRBV28 and TRBJ2-1): DVKVTQSSRYLVKRTGEKVFLECVQDMDHENMFWYRQDPGLGLRLIYFSYDVKMKEKGDIPEGYSVSREKKERFSLILESASTNQTSMYLCASSLRGGFGTKIYNEQFFGPGTRLTVL.

This chain uses TRBV7-9 with TRBJ1-1, with 8 nucleotides matching TRBD1. The V gene's germline CDR1 is SEHNR and CDR2 FQNEAQ (reference sequence). V lost 5 bases, J lost 1 base, and 9 bases stayed unmatched. The CDR3 has 16 amino acids. The CDR3 sequence is CASSPGTGTGNTEAFF. DNA for the CDR3: TGTGCCAGCAGCCCCGGTACCGGGACAGGGAACACTGAAGCTTTCTTT.

The rearrangement links TRBV7-2 to TRBJ1-5; TRBD1 might be the D (6 bases). The V gene's germline CDR1 is SGHTA and CDR2 FQGNSA. V lost 5 bases and J lost 3, with 11 bases in between. This CDR3 has 14 amino acids. The CDR3 nucleotides are TGTGCCAGCAGCGCCGGACAGCACAATCAGCCCCAGCATTTT. Protein sequence: CASSAGQHNQPQHF.

The chain carries TRBV4-2 and TRBJ1-1; a possible D gene is TRBD1 (6 bases). This CDR3 contains 15 residues. V lost 0 bases and J lost 4, with 12 bases in between. The germline V gene encodes CDR1 LGHNA and CDR2 YNFKEQ. The chain's CDR3 is CASSQDFLGATEAFF. DNA of the CDR3: TGTGCCAGCAGCCAAGATTTTCTGGGGGCCACTGAAGCTTTCTTT.

The rearrangement uses TRBV30 and TRBJ2-1; 13 bases agree with TRBD2. CDR3 length equals 15 residues. Losses at the gene ends were 2 bases for V and 6 bases for J; bases not matched to a gene: 4. CDR1 is GTSNPN and CDR2 is SVGIG in the germline V gene (reference sequence). The CDR3 DNA follows: TGTGCCTGGAGTCAGGGACTAGCGGGAATCAATGAGCAGTTCTTC. This encodes CAWSQGLAGINEQFF.

The chain recombines TRBV6-6 with TRBJ1-1; TRBD1 matches at 7 bases. CDR1 and CDR2 from the germline V gene are MNHNY and SVGAGI (reference sequence). There are 15 residues in the CDR3. V lost 0 bases to trimming and J lost 4 bases; unmatched junction nucleotides: 5. The CDR3 spells CASSYSTGLRTEAFF. CDR3 DNA sequence: TGTGCCAGCAGTTACTCGACAGGGTTGCGCACTGAAGCTTTCTTT.

This chain connects TRBV12-3 or TRBV12-4 to TRBJ1-1; D is uncertain. V was shortened by 7 bases and J by 3 bases, with 12 bases between the two germline ends. The CDR3 length is 13 residues. CDR3 protein: CASKLLRDTEAFF. CDR3 sequence (DNA): TGTGCCAGCAAACTCCTACGGGACACTGAAGCTTTCTTT.